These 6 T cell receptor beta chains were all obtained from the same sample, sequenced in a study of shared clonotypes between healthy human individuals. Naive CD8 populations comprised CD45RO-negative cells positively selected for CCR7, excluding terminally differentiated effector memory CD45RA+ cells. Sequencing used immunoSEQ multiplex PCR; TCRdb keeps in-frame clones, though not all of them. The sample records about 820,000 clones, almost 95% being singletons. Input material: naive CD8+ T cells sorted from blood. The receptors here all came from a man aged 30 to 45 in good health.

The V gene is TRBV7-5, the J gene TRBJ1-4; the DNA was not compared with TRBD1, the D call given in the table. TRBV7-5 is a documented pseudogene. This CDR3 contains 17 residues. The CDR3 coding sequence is TGTGTCAGAAGCGTCGGCAGGGGGCGGGAAACTAATGAAAAACTGTTTTTT. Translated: CVRSVGRGRETNEKLFF.

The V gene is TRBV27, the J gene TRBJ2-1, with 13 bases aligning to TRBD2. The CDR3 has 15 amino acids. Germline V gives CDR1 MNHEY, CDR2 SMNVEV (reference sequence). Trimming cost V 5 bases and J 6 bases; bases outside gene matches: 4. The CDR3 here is CASSPGTSGANEQFF. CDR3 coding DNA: TGTGCCAGCAGTCCCGGGACTAGCGGGGCCAATGAGCAGTTCTTC.

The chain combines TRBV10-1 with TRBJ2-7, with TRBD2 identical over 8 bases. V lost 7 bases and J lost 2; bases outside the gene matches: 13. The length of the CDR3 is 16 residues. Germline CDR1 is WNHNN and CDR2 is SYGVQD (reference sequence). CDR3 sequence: CASKRLTSGSTYEQYF. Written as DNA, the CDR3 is TGCGCCAGCAAGAGGTTGACAAGCGGGAGTACCTACGAGCAGTACTTC.

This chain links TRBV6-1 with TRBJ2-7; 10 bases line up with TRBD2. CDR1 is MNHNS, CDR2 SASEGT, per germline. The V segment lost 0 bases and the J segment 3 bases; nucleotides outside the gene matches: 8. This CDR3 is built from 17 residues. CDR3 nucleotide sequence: TGTGCCAGCAGTGAAGCTTTGGGACTAGCGAGTTACTACGAGCAGTACTTC. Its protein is CASSEALGLASYYEQYF.

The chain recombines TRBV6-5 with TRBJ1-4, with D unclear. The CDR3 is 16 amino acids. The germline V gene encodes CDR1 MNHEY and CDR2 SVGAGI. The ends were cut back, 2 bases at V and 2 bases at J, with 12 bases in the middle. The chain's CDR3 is CASSYAPGGTNEKLFF. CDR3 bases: TGTGCCAGCAGTTACGCGCCGGGAGGTACTAATGAAAAACTGTTTTTT.

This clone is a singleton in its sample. CDR3: CASSEAGGYSSYEQYF. CDR3 nucleotides: TGTGCCAGCAGTGAAGCCGGGGGGTACAGCTCCTACGAGCAGTACTTC. The chain is built from TRBV6-1 and TRBJ2-7; TRBD2 aligns across 7 bases. The V segment lost 0 bases and the J segment 0 bases; nucleotides outside the gene matches: 5. The CDR3 covers 16 residues. The V gene's germline CDR1 is MNHNS and CDR2 SASEGT.